A selection of T cell receptor beta chains follows, all from one sample in a study of low-dose radiotherapy and immunotherapy resistance in tumors. MiXCR, applied by TCRdb to the reads, yields one record per CDR3 protein. The repertoire includes under 90,000 distinct CDR3 sequences, about 17% of them detected once, and roughly 1.4% sits in the top ten. The source was PBMCs, collected after low-dose radiotherapy plus immunotherapy. The receptor set was obtained from a male donor with prostate cancer. CDR3s include the opening cysteine and the closing phenylalanine or tryptophan. D genes are given only for firm matches. Not every row has a clone size; where given, it reads once, few, many or a size class.

many	TRBV21-1	TRBJ2-5	NA	CASSPPGTAQETQYF	TGTGCCAGCAGCCCCCCAGGGACAGCCCAAGAGACCCAGTACTTC
NA	TRBV12-3/TRBV12-4	TRBJ1-1	NA	CASSFSNVLTFGAGSVGQGAEAFF	NA
many	TRBV20-1	TRBJ2-3	TRBD2	CSARKPSGAKWAQYF	TGCAGTGCTAGAAAGCCGAGCGGGGCCAAATGGGCGCAGTATTTT
many	TRBV11-2	TRBJ2-5	NA	CASSLPVKETQYF	TGTGCCAGCAGCTTACCTGTTAAAGAGACCCAGTACTTC
many	TRBV12-3/TRBV12-4	TRBJ2-1	NA	CASSLGTGGYNEQFF	TGTGCCAGCAGTTTAGGCACCGGTGGGTACAATGAGCAGTTCTTC
many	TRBV30	TRBJ2-7	TRBD2	CAWSVPGRDEQYF	TGTGCCTGGAGTGTACCGGGGAGGGACGAGCAGTACTTC
many	TRBV4-2	TRBJ1-5	NA	CASSQEGSGNQPQHF	TGTGCCAGCAGCCAAGAGGGGTCTGGAAATCAGCCCCAGCATTTT
NA	TRBV28	TRBJ2-7	TRBD2	CASSLGTSGRSYEQYF	TGTGCCAGCAGTTTAGGGACTAGCGGGAGATCCTACGAGCAGTACTTC
many	TRBV14	TRBJ1-2	TRBD1	CASSQASTGLLYGYTF	TGTGCCAGCAGCCAAGCTTCGACAGGGTTACTCTATGGCTACACCTTC
many	TRBV30	TRBJ2-7	TRBD1	CAWGQGTYEQYF	TGTGCCTGGGGACAGGGAACCTACGAGCAGTACTTC
many	TRBV5-1	TRBJ2-7	TRBD1	CASSLDGQGFYEQYF	TGCGCCAGCAGCTTGGATGGACAGGGTTTCTACGAGCAGTACTTC
many	TRBV7-2	TRBJ1-5	NA	CASSTWGFSNQPQHF	TGTGCCAGCAGCACGTGGGGCTTTAGCAATCAGCCCCAGCATTTT
NA	TRBV5-1	TRBJ1-1	NA	CASTENTEAFF	TGCGCCAGCACAGAGAACACTGAAGCTTTCTTT